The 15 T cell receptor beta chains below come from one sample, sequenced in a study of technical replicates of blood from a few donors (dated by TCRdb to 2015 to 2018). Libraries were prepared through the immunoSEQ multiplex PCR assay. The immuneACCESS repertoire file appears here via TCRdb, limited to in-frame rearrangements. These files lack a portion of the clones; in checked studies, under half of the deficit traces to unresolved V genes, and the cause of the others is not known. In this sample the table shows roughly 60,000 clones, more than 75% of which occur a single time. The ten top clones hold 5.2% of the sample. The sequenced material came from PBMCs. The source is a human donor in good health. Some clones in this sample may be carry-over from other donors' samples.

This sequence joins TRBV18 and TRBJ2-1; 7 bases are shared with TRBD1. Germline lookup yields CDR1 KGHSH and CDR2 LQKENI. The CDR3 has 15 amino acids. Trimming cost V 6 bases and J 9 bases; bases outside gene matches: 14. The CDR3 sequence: CASSPTGAPLVEQFF. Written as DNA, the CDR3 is TGTGCCAGCTCCCCCACAGGGGCCCCGTTAGTTGAGCAGTTCTTC.

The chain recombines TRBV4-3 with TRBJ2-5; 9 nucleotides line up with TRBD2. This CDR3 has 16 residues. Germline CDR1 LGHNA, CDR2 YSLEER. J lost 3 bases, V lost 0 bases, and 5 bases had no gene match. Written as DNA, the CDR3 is TGCGCCAGCAGCCAAGACGGCGGGGGGGGAAAAGAGACCCAGTACTTC. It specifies CASSQDGGGGKETQYF.

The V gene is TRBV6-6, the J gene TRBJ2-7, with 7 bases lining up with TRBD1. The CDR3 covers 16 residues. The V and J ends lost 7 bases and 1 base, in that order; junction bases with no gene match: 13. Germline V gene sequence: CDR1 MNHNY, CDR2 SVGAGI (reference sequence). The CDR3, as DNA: TGTGCCAGCAAAGACCCAGGGGGTACACGGTCCTACGAGCAGTACTTC. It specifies CASKDPGGTRSYEQYF.

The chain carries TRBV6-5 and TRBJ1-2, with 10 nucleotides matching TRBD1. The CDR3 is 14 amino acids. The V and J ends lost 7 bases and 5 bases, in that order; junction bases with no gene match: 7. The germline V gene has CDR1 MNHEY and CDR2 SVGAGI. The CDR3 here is CASTPGQGFYGYTF. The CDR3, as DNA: TGTGCCAGCACCCCGGGACAGGGGTTTTATGGCTACACCTTC.

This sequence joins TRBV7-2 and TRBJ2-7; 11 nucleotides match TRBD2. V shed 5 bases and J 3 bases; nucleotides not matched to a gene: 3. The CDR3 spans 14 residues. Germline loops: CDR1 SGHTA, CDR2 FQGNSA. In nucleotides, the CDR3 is TGTGCCAGCAGCCGGACTAGCGGGTACTACGAGCAGTACTTC. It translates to CASSRTSGYYEQYF.

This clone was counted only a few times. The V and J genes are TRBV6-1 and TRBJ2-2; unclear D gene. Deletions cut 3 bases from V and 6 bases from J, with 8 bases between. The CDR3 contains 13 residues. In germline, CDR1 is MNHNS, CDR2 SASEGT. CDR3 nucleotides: TGTGCCAGCAGTGATCGAGTGGCCGGGGAGCTGTTTTTT. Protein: CASSDRVAGELFF.

CDR3 DNA: TGTGCCAGCAGCAGCGGGTACAATGAGCAGTTCTTC. This sequence encodes CASSSGYNEQFF. The chain has TRBV7-3 and TRBJ2-1; D possibly corresponds to TRBD2 (6 bases). V dropped 5 bases and J dropped 4 bases, with 6 bases sitting between them. CDR1 and CDR2 (germline): SGHTA, FQGTGA. This CDR3 comprises 12 residues.

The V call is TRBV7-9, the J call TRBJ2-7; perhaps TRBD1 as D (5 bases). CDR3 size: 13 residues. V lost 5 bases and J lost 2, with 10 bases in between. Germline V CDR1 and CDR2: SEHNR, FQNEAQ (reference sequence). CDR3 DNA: TGTGCCAGCAGCCAGGACAAGCCCTACGAGCAGTACTTC. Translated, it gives CASSQDKPYEQYF.

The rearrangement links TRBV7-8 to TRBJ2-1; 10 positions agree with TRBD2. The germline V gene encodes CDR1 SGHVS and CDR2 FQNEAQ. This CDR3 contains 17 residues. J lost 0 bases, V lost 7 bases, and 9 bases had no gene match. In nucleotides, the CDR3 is TGTGCCAGCATTCGTAGGACTAGCGGATACTCCTACAATGAGCAGTTCTTC. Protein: CASIRRTSGYSYNEQFF.

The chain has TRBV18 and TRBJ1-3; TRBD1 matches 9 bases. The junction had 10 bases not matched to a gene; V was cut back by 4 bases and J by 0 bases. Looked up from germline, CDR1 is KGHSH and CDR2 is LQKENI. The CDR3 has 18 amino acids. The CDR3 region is CASSLAPGQGSSGNTIYF. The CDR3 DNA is TGTGCCAGCTCACTCGCCCCGGGACAGGGAAGCTCTGGAAACACCATATATTTT.

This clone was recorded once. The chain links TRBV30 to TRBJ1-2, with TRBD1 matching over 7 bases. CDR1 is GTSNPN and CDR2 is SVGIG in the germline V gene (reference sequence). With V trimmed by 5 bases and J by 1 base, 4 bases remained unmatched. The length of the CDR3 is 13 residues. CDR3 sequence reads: CAWDTGVNYGYTF. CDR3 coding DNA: TGTGCCTGGGACACAGGGGTTAACTATGGCTACACCTTC.

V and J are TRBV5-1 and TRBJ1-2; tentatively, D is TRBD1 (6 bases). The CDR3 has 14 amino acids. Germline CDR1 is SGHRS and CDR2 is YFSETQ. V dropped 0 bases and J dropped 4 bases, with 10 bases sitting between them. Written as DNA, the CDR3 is TGCGCCAGCAGCTTGGGGGCAGGGGCCTATGGCTACACCTTC. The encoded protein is CASSLGAGAYGYTF.

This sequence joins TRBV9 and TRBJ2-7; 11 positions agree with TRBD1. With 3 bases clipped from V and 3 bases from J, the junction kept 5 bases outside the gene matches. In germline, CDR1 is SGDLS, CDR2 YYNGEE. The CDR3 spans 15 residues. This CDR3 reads CASSGRDRGNYEQYF. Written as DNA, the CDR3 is TGTGCCAGCAGCGGCAGGGACAGGGGGAACTACGAGCAGTACTTC.

This CDR3 reads CARSYGTGVGYGYTF. DNA for the CDR3: TGTGCCAGAAGCTACGGGACAGGGGTGGGCTATGGCTACACCTTC. This chain joins TRBV5-3 and TRBJ1-2, with TRBD1 matching 10 bases. TRBV5-3 is flagged as an ORF with uncertain function. The CDR3 runs 15 residues. J lost 4 bases, V lost 3 bases, and 6 bases had no gene match.

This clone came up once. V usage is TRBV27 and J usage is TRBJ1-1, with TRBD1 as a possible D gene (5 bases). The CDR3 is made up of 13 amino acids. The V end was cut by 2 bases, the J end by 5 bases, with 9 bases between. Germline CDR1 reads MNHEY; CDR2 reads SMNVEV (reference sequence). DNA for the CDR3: TGTGCCAGCAGTTTAGCCGGGGGAACTGAAGCTTTCTTT. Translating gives CASSLAGGTEAFF.